Each of the 25 T cell receptor beta chains below was sequenced from the same sample in a study of CD49a tissue-resident CD8 T cells in human skin. Profiled with immunoSEQ multiplex PCR; TCRdb holds only in-frame clones, not every one. The sample carries about 1,500 clones, around two thirds recorded once. Sequencing was carried out using CLA- CD8+ effector memory T cells sorted from blood. Receptors originate from a human donor in good health.

This chain uses TRBV21-1 with TRBJ2-7; the table's D call TRBD2 went unverified against the DNA. TRBV21-1 is labeled a pseudogene. This CDR3 is built from 14 residues. The CDR3 is CAGRLAGDGYEQYF. In nucleotides, the CDR3 is TGTGCCGGGAGACTAGCGGGAGATGGGTACGAGCAGTACTTC.

This clone was detected only once. CDR3 in DNA: TGTGCCAGCAGGGGGACAGGGACCCACGAGCAGTACTTC. Translated: CASRGTGTHEQYF. The gene calls are TRBV11-2 and TRBJ2-7, with 9 bases that match TRBD1. V trimming: 6 bases; J trimming: 5 bases; junction bases outside the gene matches: 5. CDR3 size: 13 residues. The germline V gene has CDR1 SGHAT and CDR2 FQNNGV.

The chain employs TRBV6-4 and TRBJ2-1, with 9 bases fitting TRBD2. V gave up 3 bases and J gave up 8 bases; unmatched junction bases: 5. The CDR3 length is 14 residues. Germline CDR1 reads MRHNA; CDR2 reads SNTAGT. CDR3: CASSEVAGEDEQFF. In DNA, the CDR3 is TGTGCCAGCAGTGAGGTAGCGGGAGAAGATGAGCAGTTCTTC.

This clone occurred once. The rearrangement joins TRBV6-5 to TRBJ1-4; 8 nucleotides align to TRBD1. CDR1 and CDR2 from the germline V gene are MNHEY and SVGAGI. With V trimmed by 9 bases and J by 7 bases, 7 bases remained unmatched. The CDR3 contains 13 residues. The CDR3 sequence: CARRQGKGEKLFF. The CDR3 bases are TGTGCCAGGAGACAGGGGAAGGGTGAAAAACTGTTTTTT.

This clone is classed as large (0.1 to 1%). The rearrangement uses TRBV4-2 and TRBJ2-3; 9 positions match TRBD2. Unmatched junction bases numbered 7, after V lost 2 bases and J lost 4 bases. The CDR3 loop spans 16 amino acids. The germline CDR1 and CDR2 sequences are LGHNA and YNFKEQ. CDR3 amino acids: CASSQSRAGGSDTQYF. The CDR3, as DNA: TGTGCCAGCAGCCAATCACGAGCGGGAGGCTCAGATACGCAGTATTTT.

This sequence joins TRBV6-1 and TRBJ2-7, with 10 bases matching TRBD1. The germline CDR1 and CDR2 sequences are MNHNS and SASEGT. The CDR3 is 15 amino acids. Trimming took 3 bases from V and 5 from J; bases not matched to a gene: 7. CDR3 protein: CASSEETGGLHEQYF. In DNA form, the CDR3 reads TGTGCCAGCAGTGAGGAGACAGGGGGCCTACACGAGCAGTACTTC.

The table lists this clone with a few counts. The chain is built from TRBV6-4 and TRBJ2-7, with 13 bases identical to TRBD2. Germline loops: CDR1 MRHNA, CDR2 SNTAGT. The CDR3 runs 15 residues. J was trimmed by 5 bases and V by 5 bases; bases with no gene match: 6. CDR3 residues: CASSLGTSGTHEQYF. The CDR3 nucleotides are TGTGCCAGCAGTCTCGGGACTAGCGGGACCCACGAGCAGTACTTC.

This clone came up a few times. V usage is TRBV6-1 and J usage is TRBJ2-7, with 9 bases fitting TRBD2. The V segment lost 2 bases and the J segment 0 bases; nucleotides outside the gene matches: 2. CDR1 and CDR2 from the germline V gene are MNHNS and SASEGT. This CDR3 is 15 amino acids long. CDR3 residues: CASSEFSGSSYEQYF. CDR3 coding DNA: TGTGCCAGCAGTGAATTTAGCGGGAGCTCCTACGAGCAGTACTTC.

V usage is TRBV6-1 and J usage is TRBJ2-1; D might be TRBD1 (8 bases). The CDR3 sequence is 14 residues long. The ends were cut back, 3 bases at V and 7 bases at J, with 13 bases in the middle. The germline V gene has CDR1 MNHNS and CDR2 SASEGT. The CDR3 DNA follows: TGTGCCAGCAGTGACGGACAGGGAGGGAATGAGCAGTTCTTC. Its protein is CASSDGQGGNEQFF.

The rearrangement links TRBV2 to TRBJ2-7, with a weak D call TRBD2 (6 bases). Germline V lookup: CDR1 SNHLY, CDR2 FYNNEI. V dropped 2 bases and J dropped 0 bases, with 8 bases sitting between them. The CDR3 runs to 14 residues. The CDR3 DNA reads TGTGCCAGCAGTGAATCCGGGAGCTCCTACGAGCAGTACTTC. It yields the protein CASSESGSSYEQYF.

V is TRBV2 and J is TRBJ2-1; 11 bases are a match to TRBD2. V lost 7 bases to trimming and J lost 4 bases; unmatched junction nucleotides: 12. CDR1 SNHLY and CDR2 FYNNEI come from the germline V gene. This CDR3 is built from 17 residues. CDR3 DNA: TGTGCCAGCATCCCCAGGTCGGCTAGCGGGAGGTACAATGAGCAGTTCTTC. Translation gives CASIPRSASGRYNEQFF.

The J gene is TRBJ2-7, the V gene TRBV27; 9 positions agree with TRBD1. The V and J ends lost 6 bases and 4 bases, in that order; junction bases with no gene match: 4. The CDR3 has 13 amino acids. Germline V gene lookup returns CDR1 MNHEY and CDR2 SMNVEV (reference sequence). The CDR3 is CASRDRGQYEQYF. The DNA of the CDR3 is TGTGCCAGCAGGGACAGGGGACAGTACGAGCAGTACTTC.

This clone has a handful of counts. This chain uses TRBV27 with TRBJ1-5; D is uncertain. Trimming removed 11 bases from V and 2 bases from J, with 19 bases in between. CDR3 length: 15 residues. Looked up from germline, CDR1 is MNHEY and CDR2 is SMNVEV (reference sequence). This CDR3 reads CAPGNDPMGNQPQHF. CDR3 in DNA: TGTGCCCCGGGGAATGACCCAATGGGCAATCAGCCCCAGCATTTT.

This chain uses TRBV10-3 with TRBJ2-3, with 7 bases fitting TRBD2. In germline, CDR1 is ENHRY, CDR2 SYGVKD. Losses at the gene ends were 0 bases for V and 4 bases for J; bases not matched to a gene: 10. The CDR3 totals 17 residues. The CDR3 region is CAISESATSRDADTQYF. CDR3 DNA sequence: TGTGCCATCAGTGAGTCGGCGACTAGCAGGGACGCAGATACGCAGTATTTT.

This clone was detected only a few times. The rearrangement joins TRBV28 to TRBJ2-3; TRBD1 aligns across 7 bases. The ends lost 7 bases at V and 4 bases at J; junction bases unmatched: 11. The germline gives CDR1 MDHEN, CDR2 SYDVKM. The CDR3 runs 15 residues. The CDR3 coding sequence is TGTGCCAGCAAAGTGCCCCAGGGGGACGCAGATACGCAGTATTTT. Translation gives CASKVPQGDADTQYF.

DNA for the CDR3: TGTGCCAGCAGTGAAGGAGCGGGAGGGCCAAGTGAGCAGTTCTTC. Translating gives CASSEGAGGPSEQFF. The gene calls are TRBV6-1 and TRBJ2-1, with 10 bases lining up with TRBD2. The CDR3 totals 15 residues. CDR1 MNHNS and CDR2 SASEGT come from the germline V gene. V shed 1 base and J 9 bases; nucleotides not matched to a gene: 6.

In its sample, this clone was seen a few times. The chain has TRBV28 and TRBJ2-3, with TRBD1 identical over 9 bases. With 5 bases clipped from V and 9 bases from J, the junction kept 9 bases outside the gene matches. The CDR3 has 14 residues. The germline CDR1 and CDR2 sequences are MDHEN and SYDVKM. The CDR3 DNA follows: TGTGCCAGCAGTCCTTCACTAGACAGGGGGACGCAGTATTTT. Translated, it gives CASSPSLDRGTQYF. Full variable domain (rest looked up from reference TRBV28 and TRBJ2-3): DVKVTQSSRYLVKRTGEKVFLECVQDMDHENMFWYRQDPGLGLRLIYFSYDVKMKEKGDIPEGYSVSREKKERFSLILESASTNQTSMYLCASSPSLDRGTQYFGPGTRLTVL.

The chain has TRBV6-4 and TRBJ2-3; tentatively, D is TRBD2 (6 bases). Germline V gene lookup returns CDR1 MRHNA and CDR2 SNTAGT. V shed 9 bases and J shed 2 bases, with 15 bases lying between them. This CDR3 region has 14 residues. The CDR3 nucleotides are TGTGCCAGTGCCGAGACGGGGGACACAGATACGCAGTATTTT. Protein product: CASAETGDTDTQYF.

The V call is TRBV7-8, the J call TRBJ1-2, with a tentative D call TRBD1 (6 bases). The germline V and J ends were trimmed by 1 base and 2 bases, with 8 bases remaining between them. The CDR3 consists of 14 residues. Germline loops: CDR1 SGHVS, CDR2 FQNEAQ. The CDR3 nucleotides read TGTGCCAGCAGCTTAGATACAGGGAACTATGGCTACACCTTC. Protein sequence: CASSLDTGNYGYTF.

The CDR3 DNA follows: TGTGCCTCGGAGGAAGGAGAAGCTTTCTTT. This encodes CASEEGEAFF. The chain recombines TRBV9 with TRBJ1-1; D unresolved. The CDR3 covers 10 residues. V lost 10 bases and J 8 bases, leaving 12 bases between the germline ends. Germline V CDR1 and CDR2: SGDLS, YYNGEE.

For the CDR3, the DNA is TGTGCCAGCAGTTACTCCGGGGTAGACTACAATGAGCAGTTCTTC. As protein: CASSYSGVDYNEQFF. The J gene is TRBJ2-1, the V gene TRBV6-5, with D maybe TRBD2 (5 bases). The V end was cut by 0 bases, the J end by 3 bases, with 9 bases between. From germline, CDR1 is MNHEY and CDR2 SVGAGI. The CDR3 spans 15 residues.

Points on this clone: The same CDR3 arises from other DNA sequences in this sample as well. This rearrangement joins TRBV6-5 to TRBJ2-7; TRBD2 aligns across 8 bases. Germline CDR1 is MNHEY and CDR2 is SVGAGI. The J segment lost 0 bases and the V segment lost 2 bases, leaving 0 bases of the junction unmatched. CDR3 length: 14 amino acids. The CDR3, as DNA: TGTGCCAGCAGTTACGGGACTAGCTCCTACGAGCAGTACTTC. It specifies CASSYGTSSYEQYF.

This clone was seen a handful of times. The chain couples TRBV15 to TRBJ2-7; TRBD2 might be the D (6 bases). The CDR3 extends over 13 amino acids. Looked up from germline, CDR1 is LNHNV and CDR2 is YYDKDF (reference sequence). V dropped 3 bases and J dropped 5 bases, with 11 bases sitting between them. The CDR3 sequence is CATSSGRGDEQYF. In DNA form, the CDR3 reads TGTGCCACCAGCAGCGGGAGAGGTGACGAGCAGTACTTC.

This clone was detected only a few times. The V call is TRBV27, the J call TRBJ2-7; TRBD1 aligns across 8 bases. Per germline, CDR1 MNHEY and CDR2 SMNVEV (reference sequence). V shed 5 bases and J 7 bases; nucleotides not matched to a gene: 4. This CDR3 spans 12 amino acids. The CDR3 DNA follows: TGTGCCAGCAGTCCACAGGGGGGAGAGCAGTACTTC. Translating gives CASSPQGGEQYF.

The genes are TRBV19 and TRBJ2-1, with 7 nucleotides matching TRBD2. V trimming: 3 bases; J trimming: 0 bases; junction bases outside the gene matches: 8. Germline V gene lookup returns CDR1 LNHDA and CDR2 SQIVND (reference sequence). CDR3 length: 17 residues. The DNA of the CDR3 is TGTGCCAGTAGTATTGACAGCGGGGCCATCTCCTACAATGAGCAGTTCTTC. Translation: CASSIDSGAISYNEQFF.